This record concerns one T cell receptor beta chain sequence. Germline CDR1 reads SGHRS; CDR2 reads YFSETQ. Trimming pared 0 bases from V and 1 base from J, leaving 13 bases between. CDR3 size: 16 residues. The method was immunoSEQ multiplex PCR; TCRdb's version includes in-frame clones alone and lacks a portion of them. Of about 230,000 clones in the sample, more than 75% were seen once. The sample originates from a study of blood T cell repertoires in COVID-19. This chain uses TRBV5-1 with TRBJ1-2, with a weak D call TRBD1 (6 bases). The sequence came from a man in his forties with acute or convalescent COVID-19. Specimen: peripheral blood. For the CDR3, the DNA is TGCGCCAGCAGCTTGGCTATGGGGGCGGGTAACTATGGCTACACCTTC. It encodes CASSLAMGAGNYGYTF.